This T cell receptor beta chain was documented in a study of T cells in Graves' hyperthyroidism and ophthalmopathy. Study at large: At the time of initial diagnosis and before any treatment, peripheral blood was collected.

This clonotype was observed at least ten times. Amplification of TCR beta CDR3 regions was performed using RNA transcripts as template. First-round RT-PCR with HTBI primers amplified the TCR CDR3 region. TCRdb passed the multiplex PCR reads through MiXCR, listing each CDR3 protein once. This table holds 700,000 or so distinct CDR3 sequences, about 15% found once. Patients were aged 18 to 65, had disease duration under 2 months, and had newly diagnosed hyperthyroidism. Thyroid ultrasound and orbital computed tomography, with clinical symptoms and serum thyroxine and TRAb, informed diagnoses. PBMCs were obtained from over 8.5 ml fresh peripheral blood. After removal of 6 bases from V and 0 bases from J, the junction contained 12 bases not matched to a gene. Germline V gene data show CDR1 as SGHNT and CDR2 as YENEEA. This CDR3 has 18 amino acids.

The specimen sequenced was blood. This chain joins TRBV11-3 and TRBJ2-1; 9 bases are shared with TRBD2. The clonotype was recovered from a man between 18 and 29 years old with Graves' hyperthyroidism. The CDR3: CASSKGLAGSSSYNEQFF. In nucleotides, the CDR3 is TGTGCCAGCAGTAAGGGGCTAGCGGGGTCCAGCTCCTACAATGAGCAGTTCTTC.